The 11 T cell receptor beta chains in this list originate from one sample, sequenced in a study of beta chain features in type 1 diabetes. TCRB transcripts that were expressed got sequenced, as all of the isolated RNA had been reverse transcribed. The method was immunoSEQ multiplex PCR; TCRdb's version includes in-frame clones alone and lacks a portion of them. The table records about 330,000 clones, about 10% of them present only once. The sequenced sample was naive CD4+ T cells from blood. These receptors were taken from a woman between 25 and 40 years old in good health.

The CDR3 spells CASSIEVRQPSGEKLFF. CDR3 DNA sequence: TGTGCCAGTAGTATAGAGGTGCGGCAACCGTCGGGTGAAAAACTGTTTTTT. The V gene is TRBV19, the J gene TRBJ1-4; D not certain. The CDR3 totals 17 residues. V dropped 0 bases and J dropped 7 bases, with 18 bases sitting between them. CDR1 and CDR2 (germline): LNHDA, SQIVND (reference sequence).

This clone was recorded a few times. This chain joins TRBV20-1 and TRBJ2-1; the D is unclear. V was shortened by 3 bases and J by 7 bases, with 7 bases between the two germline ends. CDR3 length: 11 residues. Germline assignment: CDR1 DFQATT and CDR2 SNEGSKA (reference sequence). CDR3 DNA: TGCAGTGCTAGCCCTCCGAATGAGCAGTTCTTC. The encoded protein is CSASPPNEQFF.

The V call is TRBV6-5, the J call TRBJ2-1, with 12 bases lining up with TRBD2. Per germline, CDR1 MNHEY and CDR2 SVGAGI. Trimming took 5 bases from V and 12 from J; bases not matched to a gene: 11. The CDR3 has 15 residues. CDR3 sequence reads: CASSLRLAGVLGQFF. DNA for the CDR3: TGTGCCAGCAGTCTCCGACTAGCGGGAGTGCTTGGGCAGTTCTTC.

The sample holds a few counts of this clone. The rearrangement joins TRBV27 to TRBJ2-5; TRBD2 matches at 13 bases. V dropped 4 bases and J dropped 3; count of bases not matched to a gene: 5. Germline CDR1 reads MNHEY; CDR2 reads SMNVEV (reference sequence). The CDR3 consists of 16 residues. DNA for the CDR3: TGTGCCAGCAGTTCCTGGACTAGCGGGGGTGAAGAGACCCAGTACTTC. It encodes CASSSWTSGGEETQYF.

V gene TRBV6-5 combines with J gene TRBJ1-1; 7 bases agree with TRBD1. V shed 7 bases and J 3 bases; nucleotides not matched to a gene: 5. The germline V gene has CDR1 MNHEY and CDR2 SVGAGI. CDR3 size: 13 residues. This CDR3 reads CASNRGSHTEAFF. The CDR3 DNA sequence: TGTGCCAGCAACAGGGGTTCTCACACTGAAGCTTTCTTT.

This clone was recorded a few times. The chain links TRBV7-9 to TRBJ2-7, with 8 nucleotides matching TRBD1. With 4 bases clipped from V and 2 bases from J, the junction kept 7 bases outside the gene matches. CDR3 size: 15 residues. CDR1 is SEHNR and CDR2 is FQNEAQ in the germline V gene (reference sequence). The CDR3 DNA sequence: TGTGCCAGCAGCTCCCGGACAGGGACAACCTACGAGCAGTACTTC. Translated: CASSSRTGTTYEQYF. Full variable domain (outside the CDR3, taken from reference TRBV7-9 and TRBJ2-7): DTGVSQNPRHKITKRGQNVTFRCDPISEHNRLYWYRQTLGQGPEFLTYFQNEAQLEKSRLLSDRFSAERPKGSFSTLEIQRTEQGDSAMYLCASSSRTGTTYEQYFGPGTRLTVT.

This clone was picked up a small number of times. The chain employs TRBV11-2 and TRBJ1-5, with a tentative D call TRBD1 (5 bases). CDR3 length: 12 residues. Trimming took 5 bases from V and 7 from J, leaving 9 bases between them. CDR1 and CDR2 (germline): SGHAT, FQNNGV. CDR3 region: CASSGGGQPQHF. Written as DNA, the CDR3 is TGTGCCAGCAGCGGGGGGGGACAGCCCCAGCATTTT.

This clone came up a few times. The CDR3 region is CASSVGRGSYNEQFF. The CDR3, as DNA: TGTGCCAGCAGCGTAGGGAGAGGCTCCTACAATGAGCAGTTCTTC. The rearrangement uses TRBV9 and TRBJ2-1; the D is unclear. The CDR3 totals 15 residues. Germline V lookup: CDR1 SGDLS, CDR2 YYNGEE. The germline V and J ends were trimmed by 0 bases and 0 bases, with 7 bases remaining between them.

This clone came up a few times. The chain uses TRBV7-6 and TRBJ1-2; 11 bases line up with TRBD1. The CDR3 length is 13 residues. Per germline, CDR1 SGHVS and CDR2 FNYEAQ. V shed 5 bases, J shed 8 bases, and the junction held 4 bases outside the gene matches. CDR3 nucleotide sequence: TGTGCCAGCAGCCGGACAGGGGGCGGCGGCTACACCTTC. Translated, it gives CASSRTGGGGYTF. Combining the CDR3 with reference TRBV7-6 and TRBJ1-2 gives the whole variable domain GAGVSQSPRYKVTKRGQDVALRCDPISGHVSLYWYRQALGQGPEFLTYFNYEAQQDKSGLPNDRFSAERPEGSISTLTIQRTEQRDSAMYRCASSRTGGGGYTFGSGTRLTVV.

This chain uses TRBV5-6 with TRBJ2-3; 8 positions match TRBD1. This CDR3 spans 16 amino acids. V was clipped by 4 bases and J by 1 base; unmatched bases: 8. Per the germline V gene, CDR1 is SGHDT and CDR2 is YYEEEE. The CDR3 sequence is CASSPPPGQGTDTQYF. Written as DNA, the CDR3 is TGTGCCAGCAGCCCCCCGCCGGGACAGGGCACAGATACGCAGTATTTT. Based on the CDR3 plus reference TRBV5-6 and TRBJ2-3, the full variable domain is DAGVTQSPTHLIKTRGQQVTLRCSPKSGHDTVSWYQQALGQGPQFIFQYYEEEERQRGNFPDRFSGHQFPNYSSELNVNALLLGDSALYLCASSPPPGQGTDTQYFGPGTRLTVL.

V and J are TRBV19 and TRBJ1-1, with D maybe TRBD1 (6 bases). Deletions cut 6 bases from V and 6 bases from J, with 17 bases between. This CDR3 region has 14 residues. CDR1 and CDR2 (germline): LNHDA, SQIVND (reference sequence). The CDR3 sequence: CASRETGKNAEAFF. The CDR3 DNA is TGTGCCAGTAGGGAGACAGGCAAAAACGCTGAAGCTTTCTTT. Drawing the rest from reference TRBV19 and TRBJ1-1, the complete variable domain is DGGITQSPKYLFRKEGQNVTLSCEQNLNHDAMYWYRQDPGQGLRLIYYSQIVNDFQKGDIAEGYSVSREKKESFPLTVTSAQKNPTAFYLCASRETGKNAEAFFGQGTRLTVV.